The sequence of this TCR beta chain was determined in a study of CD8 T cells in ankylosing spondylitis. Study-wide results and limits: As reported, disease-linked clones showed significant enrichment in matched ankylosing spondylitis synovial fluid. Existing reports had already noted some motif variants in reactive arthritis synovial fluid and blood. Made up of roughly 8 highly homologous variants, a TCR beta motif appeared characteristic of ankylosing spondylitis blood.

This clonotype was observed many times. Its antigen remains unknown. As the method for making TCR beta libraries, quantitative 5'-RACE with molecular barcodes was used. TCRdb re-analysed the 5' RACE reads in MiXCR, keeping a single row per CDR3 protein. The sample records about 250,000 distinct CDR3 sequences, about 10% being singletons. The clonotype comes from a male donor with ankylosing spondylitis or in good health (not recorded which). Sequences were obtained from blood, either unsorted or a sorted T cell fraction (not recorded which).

Here the CDR3 DNA reads TGCAGCGCGACAGGGGAAGGCGAGCAGTTCTTC. Protein product: CSATGEGEQFF. This chain links TRBV29-1 with TRBJ2-1; 8 positions agree with TRBD1. Per the germline V gene, CDR1 is SQVTM and CDR2 is ANQGSEA. The CDR3 spans 11 residues. V dropped 7 bases and J dropped 10; count of bases not matched to a gene: 6.